The clone carrying this T cell receptor (beta chain) was seen ten or more times. MiXCR was run by TCRdb on the reads, yielding one entry per CDR3 protein. The repertoire holds approximately 500,000 distinct CDR3 sequences, about 15% seen once, with 20% to 30% in the top ten. There are 16 residues in the CDR3. The V gene end was trimmed by 5 bases and the J gene end by 3 bases; junction bases not matched to a gene: 13. Germline V gives CDR1 SGHAT, CDR2 FQNNGV. This sample was taken from a study of T cell repertoires in cytomegalovirus infection. Study summary: Public TCR beta signatures provided an indication of both CMV infection and a matching HLA type.

This chain links TRBV11-2 with TRBJ2-7; 7 bases line up with TRBD1. This clonotype was obtained from a human donor in good health (CMV status not recorded). Some clones in this sample may be carry-over from other donors' samples. Sequenced input: CD8+ T cells from PBMCs. The CDR3 spells CASSREGQALDYEQYF. CDR3 DNA sequence: TGTGCCAGCAGCCGAGAAGGACAGGCCTTGGACTACGAGCAGTACTTC.